Reported below is one T cell receptor (beta chain). Its specificity is unknown. TCRdb's copy holds only in-frame clones and misses some; the assay was immunoSEQ multiplex PCR. The repertoire holds 100,000 or so clones, with around 89% as singletons. This record belongs to a study of PD-1 blockade in classical Hodgkin lymphoma. Relapse after autologous stem cell transplantation occurred in every patient, and brentuximab vedotin exposure varied. This CDR3 region has 15 residues. Looked up from germline, CDR1 is KGHSH and CDR2 is LQKENI. V was clipped by 1 base and J by 7 bases, with 14 bases between them. Study-wide findings and caveats: CD4+ TCR diversity rose significantly by C4D1, and CD8+ TCR diversity did not. Exclusion applied to patients who initiated nivolumab less than 1 year following ASCT.

V usage is TRBV18 and J usage is TRBJ2-1; D not resolved. The input for sequencing was peripheral blood mononuclear cells (PBMCs), taken before the second cycle of nivolumab. The origin of this receptor is a human donor with classical Hodgkin lymphoma. The CDR3 loop is CASSPLSFWGNEQFF. DNA of the CDR3: TGTGCCAGCTCACCACTAAGCTTCTGGGGAAATGAGCAGTTCTTC.